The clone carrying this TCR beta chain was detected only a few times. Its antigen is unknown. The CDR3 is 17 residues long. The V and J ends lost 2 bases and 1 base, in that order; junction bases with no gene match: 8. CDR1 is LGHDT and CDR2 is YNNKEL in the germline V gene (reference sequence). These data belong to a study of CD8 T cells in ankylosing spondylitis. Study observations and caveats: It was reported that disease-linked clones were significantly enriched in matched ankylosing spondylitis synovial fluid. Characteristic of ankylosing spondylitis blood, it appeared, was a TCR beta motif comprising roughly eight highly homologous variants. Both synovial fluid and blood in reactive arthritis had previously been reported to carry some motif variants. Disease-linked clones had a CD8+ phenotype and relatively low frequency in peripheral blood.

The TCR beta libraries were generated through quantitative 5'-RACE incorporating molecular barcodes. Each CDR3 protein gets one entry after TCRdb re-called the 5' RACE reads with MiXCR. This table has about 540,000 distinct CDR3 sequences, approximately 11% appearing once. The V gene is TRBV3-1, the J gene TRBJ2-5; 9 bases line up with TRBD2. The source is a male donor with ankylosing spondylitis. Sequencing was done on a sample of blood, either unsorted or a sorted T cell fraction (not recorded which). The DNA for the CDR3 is TGTGCCAGCAGCCAAAGTGAAACTAGCGGGCCCCAAGAGACCCAGTACTTC. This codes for CASSQSETSGPQETQYF.